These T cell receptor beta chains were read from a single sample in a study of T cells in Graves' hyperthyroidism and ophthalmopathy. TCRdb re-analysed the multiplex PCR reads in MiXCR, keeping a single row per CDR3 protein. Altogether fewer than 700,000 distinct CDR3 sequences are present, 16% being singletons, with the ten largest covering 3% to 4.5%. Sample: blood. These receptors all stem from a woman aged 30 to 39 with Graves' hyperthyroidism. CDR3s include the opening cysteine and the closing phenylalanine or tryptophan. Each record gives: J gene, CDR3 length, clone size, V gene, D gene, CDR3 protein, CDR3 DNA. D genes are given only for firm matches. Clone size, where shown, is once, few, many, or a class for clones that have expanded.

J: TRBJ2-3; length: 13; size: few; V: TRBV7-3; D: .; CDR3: CASSLMGSDTQYF; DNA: TGTGCCAGCAGCTTAATGGGGTCAGATACGCAGTATTTT
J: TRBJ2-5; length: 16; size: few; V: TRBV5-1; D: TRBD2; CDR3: CASSSSWPGGKETQYF; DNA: TGCGCCAGCAGCTCCTCTTGGCCGGGAGGAAAAGAGACCCAGTACTTC
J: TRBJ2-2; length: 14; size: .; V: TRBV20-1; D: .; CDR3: CSARGGRNTGELFF; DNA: TGCAGTGCTAGGGGCGGGCGGAACACCGGGGAGCTGTTTTTT
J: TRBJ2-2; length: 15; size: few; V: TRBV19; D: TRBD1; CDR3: CASSRTGSSTGELFF; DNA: TGTGCCAGTAGTAGGACAGGGTCGAGTACCGGGGAGCTGTTTTTT
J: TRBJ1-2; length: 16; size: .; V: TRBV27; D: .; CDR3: CASSLGELTFAYGYTF; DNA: TGTGCCAGCAGTTTAGGAGAGCTCACCTTTGCATATGGCTACACCTTC
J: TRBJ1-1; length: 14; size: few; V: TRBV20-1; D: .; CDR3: CSAISGRDNTEAFF; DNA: TGCAGTGCTATTTCAGGCAGGGACAACACTGAAGCTTTCTTT
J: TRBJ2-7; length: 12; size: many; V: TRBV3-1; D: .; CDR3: CASSQTRGEQYF; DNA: TGTGCCAGCAGCCAAACTAGGGGCGAGCAGTACTTC
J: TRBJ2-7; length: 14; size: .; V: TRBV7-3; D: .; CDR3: CASSRPGQAYEQYF; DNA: TGTGCCAGCAGCCGGCCGGGACAAGCCTACGAGCAGTACTTC
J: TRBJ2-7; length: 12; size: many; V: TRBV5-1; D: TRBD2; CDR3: CASATSGIEQYF; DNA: TGCGCCAGCGCCACTAGCGGGATCGAGCAGTACTTC
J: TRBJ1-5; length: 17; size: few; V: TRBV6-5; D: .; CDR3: CASSYSRPVTPNQPQHF; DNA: TGTGCCAGCAGTTACTCGCGGCCGGTTACTCCCAATCAGCCCCAGCATTTT
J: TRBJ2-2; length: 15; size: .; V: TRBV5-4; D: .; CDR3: CASSLDSTNTGELFF; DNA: TGTGCCAGCAGCTTGGACAGCACCAACACCGGGGAGCTGTTTTTT
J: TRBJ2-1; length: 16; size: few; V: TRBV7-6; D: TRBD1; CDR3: CASSLGTGGVGNEQFF; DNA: TGTGCCAGCAGCTTAGGGACAGGGGGGGTGGGTAATGAGCAGTTCTTC
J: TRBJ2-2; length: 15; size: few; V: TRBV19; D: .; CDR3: CASWPSGVYTGELFF; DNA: TGTGCCAGTTGGCCCTCAGGGGTTTACACCGGGGAGCTGTTTTTT
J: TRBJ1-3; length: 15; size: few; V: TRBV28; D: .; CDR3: CASSPRAVRGNTIYF; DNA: TGTGCCAGCAGTCCCCGGGCAGTCCGAGGAAACACCATATATTTT
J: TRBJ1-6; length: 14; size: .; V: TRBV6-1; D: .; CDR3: CAIRTGTYNSPLHF; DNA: TGTGCCATCCGCACAGGGACCTATAATTCACCCCTCCACTTT
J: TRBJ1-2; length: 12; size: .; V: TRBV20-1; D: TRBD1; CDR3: CSAKDRGYGYTF; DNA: TGCAGTGCTAAGGACAGGGGTTATGGCTACACCTTC
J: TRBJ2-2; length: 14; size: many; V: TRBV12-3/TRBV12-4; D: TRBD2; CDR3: CASRGLAGTGELFF; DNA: TGTGCCAGCAGGGGACTAGCGGGAACCGGGGAGCTGTTTTTT
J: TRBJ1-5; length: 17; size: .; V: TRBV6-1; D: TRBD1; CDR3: CASSLRDRETGNQPQHF; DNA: TGTGCCAGCAGCCTCCGGGACAGGGAAACGGGGAATCAGCCCCAGCATTTT
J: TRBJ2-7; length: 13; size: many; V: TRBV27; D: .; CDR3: CASSPEGVYEQYF; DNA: TGTGCCAGCAGTCCCGAAGGCGTCTACGAGCAGTACTTC
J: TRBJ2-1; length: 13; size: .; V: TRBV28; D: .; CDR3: CASSLAILAEQFF; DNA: TGTGCCAGCAGTTTAGCTATCCTGGCGGAGCAGTTCTTC
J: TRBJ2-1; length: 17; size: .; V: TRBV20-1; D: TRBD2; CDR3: CSASGQLAGGDNNEQFF; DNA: TGCAGTGCTAGTGGGCAACTAGCGGGAGGGGATAACAATGAGCAGTTCTTC
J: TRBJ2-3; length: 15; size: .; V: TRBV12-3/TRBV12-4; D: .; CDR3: CASNDRSGGTDTQYF; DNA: TGTGCCAGCAACGACAGATCGGGAGGCACAGATACGCAGTATTTT
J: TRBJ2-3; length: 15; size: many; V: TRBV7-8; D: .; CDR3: CASSLNSVLTDTQYF; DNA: TGTGCCAGCAGCTTGAACAGCGTCTTGACAGATACGCAGTATTTT
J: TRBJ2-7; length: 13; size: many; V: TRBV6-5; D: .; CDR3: CASSYPGNYEQYF; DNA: TGTGCCAGCAGTTACCCTGGAAACTACGAGCAGTACTTC
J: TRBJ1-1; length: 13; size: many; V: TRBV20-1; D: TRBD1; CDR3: CSARDRGWTEAFF; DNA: TGCAGTGCTAGGGACAGGGGTTGGACTGAAGCTTTCTTT
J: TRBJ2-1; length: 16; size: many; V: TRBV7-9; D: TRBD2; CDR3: CASSLVGLAGGEEQFF; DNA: TGTGCCAGCAGCTTAGTGGGACTAGCGGGAGGGGAGGAGCAGTTCTTC
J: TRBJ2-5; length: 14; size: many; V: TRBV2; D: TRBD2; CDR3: CASSELAGRETQYF; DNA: TGTGCCAGCAGTGAACTAGCGGGGAGGGAGACCCAGTACTTC
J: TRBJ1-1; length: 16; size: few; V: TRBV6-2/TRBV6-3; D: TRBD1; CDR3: CASSYSATGDDTEAFF; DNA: TGTGCCAGCAGTTACTCGGCCACAGGGGATGACACTGAAGCTTTCTTT
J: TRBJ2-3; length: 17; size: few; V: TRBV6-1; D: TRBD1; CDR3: CASSPLSGQGFRDTQYF; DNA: TGTGCCAGCAGCCCGCTTTCGGGACAGGGGTTCAGAGATACGCAGTATTTT
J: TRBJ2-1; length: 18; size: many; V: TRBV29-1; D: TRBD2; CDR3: CSVEETSGRSGSYNEQFF; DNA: TGCAGCGTTGAAGAGACTAGCGGGAGATCAGGGTCCTACAATGAGCAGTTCTTC
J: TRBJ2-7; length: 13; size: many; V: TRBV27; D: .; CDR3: CASSLSLLNEQYF; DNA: TGTGCCAGCAGTTTATCGCTTCTTAACGAGCAGTACTTC
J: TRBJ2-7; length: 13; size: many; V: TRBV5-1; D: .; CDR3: CASSLTSTYEQYF; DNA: TGCGCCAGCAGCTTGACATCAACCTACGAGCAGTACTTC
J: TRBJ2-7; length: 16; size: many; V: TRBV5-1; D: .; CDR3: CASSLTGTSSSYEQYF; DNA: TGCGCCAGCAGCCTCACCGGGACCTCAAGCTCCTACGAGCAGTACTTC
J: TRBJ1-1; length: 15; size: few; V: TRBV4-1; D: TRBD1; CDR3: CASTPIGDRGTEAFF; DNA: TGCGCCAGCACCCCTATAGGGGACAGGGGGACTGAAGCTTTCTTT
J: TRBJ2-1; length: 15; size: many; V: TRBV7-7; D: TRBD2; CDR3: CASSLSSGIYNEQFF; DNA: TGTGCTAGCAGCTTATCTAGCGGGATTTACAATGAGCAGTTCTTC
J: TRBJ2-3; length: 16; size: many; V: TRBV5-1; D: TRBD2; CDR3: CASSRGLAGPTDTQYF; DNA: TGCGCCAGCAGCCGAGGACTAGCGGGACCGACAGATACGCAGTATTTT
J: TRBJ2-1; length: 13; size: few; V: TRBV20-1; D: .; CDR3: CSAVWRAYNEQFF; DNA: TGCAGTGCTGTTTGGAGAGCCTACAATGAGCAGTTCTTC
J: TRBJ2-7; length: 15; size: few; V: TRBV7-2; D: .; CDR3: CASSLDRGATYEQYF; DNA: TGTGCCAGCAGCTTAGATCGCGGGGCAACCTACGAGCAGTACTTC
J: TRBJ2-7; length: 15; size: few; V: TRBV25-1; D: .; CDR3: CASSEPSRWPYEQYF; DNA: TGTGCCAGCAGTGAACCCTCCAGGTGGCCTTACGAGCAGTACTTC
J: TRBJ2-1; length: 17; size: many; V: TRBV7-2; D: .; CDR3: CASSGKGFGWPYNEQFF; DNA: TGTGCCAGCAGCGGCAAGGGGTTTGGATGGCCTTACAATGAGCAGTTCTTC
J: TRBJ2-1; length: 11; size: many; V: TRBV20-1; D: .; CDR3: CSANYHNEQFF; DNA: TGCAGTGCTAACTACCACAATGAGCAGTTCTTC
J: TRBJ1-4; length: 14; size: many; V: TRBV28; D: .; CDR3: CASSLFGEREKLFF; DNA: TGTGCCAGCAGTTTATTTGGGGAGAGAGAAAAACTGTTTTTT
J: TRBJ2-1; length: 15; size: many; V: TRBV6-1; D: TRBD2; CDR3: CASSGERELSNEQFF; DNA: TGTGCCAGCAGTGGAGAGCGGGAATTAAGCAATGAGCAGTTCTTC
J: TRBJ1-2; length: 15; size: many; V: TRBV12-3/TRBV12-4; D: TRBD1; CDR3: CASSFPQTGFYGYTF; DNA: TGTGCCAGCAGTTTTCCCCAGACAGGGTTCTATGGCTACACCTTC
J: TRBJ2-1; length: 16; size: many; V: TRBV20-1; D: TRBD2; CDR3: CSARDRGLAVYNEQFF; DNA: TGCAGTGCTAGAGATCGGGGACTAGCGGTTTACAATGAGCAGTTCTTC
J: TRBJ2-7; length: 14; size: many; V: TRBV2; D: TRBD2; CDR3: CASMIAGEGYEQYF; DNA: TGTGCCAGCATGATAGCGGGAGAAGGCTACGAGCAGTACTTC
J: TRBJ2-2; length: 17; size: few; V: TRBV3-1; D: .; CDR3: CASSPVVDPARGGELFF; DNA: TGTGCCAGCAGCCCAGTTGTAGACCCAGCGAGGGGCGGGGAGCTGTTTTTT
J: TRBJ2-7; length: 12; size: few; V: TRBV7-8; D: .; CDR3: CASSFGGRAQYF; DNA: TGTGCCAGCAGCTTCGGCGGTCGGGCGCAGTACTTC
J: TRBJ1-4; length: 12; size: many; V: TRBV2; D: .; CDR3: CVAGADNEKLFF; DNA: TGTGTAGCGGGGGCAGATAATGAAAAACTGTTTTTT
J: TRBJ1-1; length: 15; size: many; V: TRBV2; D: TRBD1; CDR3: CASSRTGGVSTEAFF; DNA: TGTGCCAGCAGTAGGACAGGGGGAGTGAGCACTGAAGCTTTCTTT
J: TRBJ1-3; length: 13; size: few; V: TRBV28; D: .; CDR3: CASTISSGNTIYF; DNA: TGTGCCAGCACTATATCGTCTGGAAACACCATATATTTT
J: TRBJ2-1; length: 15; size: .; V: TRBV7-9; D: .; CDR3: CASSFIGVSYNEQFF; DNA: TGTGCCAGCAGCTTCATAGGGGTCTCCTACAATGAGCAGTTCTTC
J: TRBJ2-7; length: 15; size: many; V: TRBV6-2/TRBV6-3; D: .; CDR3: CASSYSIQVPWEQYF; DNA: TGTGCCAGCAGTTACTCGATACAGGTACCCTGGGAGCAGTACTTC
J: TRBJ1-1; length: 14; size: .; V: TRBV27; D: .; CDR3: CASSSGQQNTEAFF; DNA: TGTGCCAGCAGTTCCGGACAGCAGAACACTGAAGCTTTCTTT
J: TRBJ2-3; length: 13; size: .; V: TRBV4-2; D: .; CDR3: CASSQELGPTQYF; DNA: TGTGCCAGCAGCCAAGAGTTAGGGCCGACGCAGTATTTT
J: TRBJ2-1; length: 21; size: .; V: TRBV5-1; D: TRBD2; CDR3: CASSYQHPGLETVSVYNEQFF; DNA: TGCGCCAGCAGCTACCAACACCCGGGACTAGAGACTGTATCCGTTTACAATGAGCAGTTCTTC
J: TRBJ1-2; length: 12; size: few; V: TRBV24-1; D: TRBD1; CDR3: CATEGQHYGYTF; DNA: TGTGCCACGGAGGGACAGCACTATGGCTACACCTTC
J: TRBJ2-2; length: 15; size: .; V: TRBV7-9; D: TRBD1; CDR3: CASSKPDRDTGELFF; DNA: TGTGCCAGCAGCAAGCCAGACAGGGACACCGGGGAGCTGTTTTTT
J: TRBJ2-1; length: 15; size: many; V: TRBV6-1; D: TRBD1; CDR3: CASSFDRGRRNEQFF; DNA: TGTGCCAGCAGTTTCGACAGGGGGCGTCGTAATGAGCAGTTCTTC
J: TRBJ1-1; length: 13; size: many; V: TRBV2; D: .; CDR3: CASRWTGNTEAFF; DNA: TGTGCCAGCAGGTGGACGGGGAACACTGAAGCTTTCTTT